This TCR beta chain was retrieved from a study of CD8 T cells in ankylosing spondylitis. Per germline, CDR1 LGHNA and CDR2 YNFKEQ. V gave up 0 bases and J gave up 4 bases, with 10 bases separating them. CDR3 length: 14 amino acids. MiXCR, run by TCRdb on the 5' RACE reads, gives a single entry per CDR3 protein. Seen here are around 890,000 distinct CDR3 sequences, about 12% observed once, and the top ten hold about 0.49%. The study, taken as a whole, reports: The study identified a TCR beta motif of fewer than 10 highly homologous variants that appeared characteristic of ankylosing spondylitis blood.

The sample holds many counts of this clonotype. The antigen remains unidentified. This clonotype was sampled from a male donor with ankylosing spondylitis. The rearrangement uses TRBV4-2 and TRBJ2-7; D call uncertain. Material for sequencing was blood, either unsorted or a sorted T cell fraction (not recorded which). CDR3 loop: CASSQEVSVYEQYF. The CDR3 bases are TGTGCCAGCAGCCAAGAGGTGTCCGTTTACGAGCAGTACTTC.